This T cell receptor (beta chain) derives from a study of blood T cell repertoires in COVID-19. About the study: T cells, B-cell-depleted T cells, or PBMCs provided the cDNA or gDNA that served as material.

Original methodology: Reference gene primer amplification yielded estimated nucleated cell counts. Sequencing used immunoSEQ multiplex PCR; TCRdb keeps in-frame clones, though not all of them. For V, J and clone size, that table is used; D and trimming come from the DNA. This sample has fewer than 200,000 clones, with more than 75% found just once. The CDR3 is 15 residues long. With 1 base removed from V and 5 bases from J, the gap between germline ends came to 9 bases. Looked up from germline, CDR1 is SGHAT and CDR2 is FQNNGV. This TCR was recovered from a man between 35 and 55 years old with active or convalescent COVID-19. The chain couples TRBV11-2 to TRBJ1-6, with D uncertain. Sequenced sample: peripheral blood. The CDR3 here is CASSLGLMDNSPLHF. In DNA form, the CDR3 reads TGTGCCAGCAGCTTAGGCCTAATGGATAATTCACCCCTCCACTTT.